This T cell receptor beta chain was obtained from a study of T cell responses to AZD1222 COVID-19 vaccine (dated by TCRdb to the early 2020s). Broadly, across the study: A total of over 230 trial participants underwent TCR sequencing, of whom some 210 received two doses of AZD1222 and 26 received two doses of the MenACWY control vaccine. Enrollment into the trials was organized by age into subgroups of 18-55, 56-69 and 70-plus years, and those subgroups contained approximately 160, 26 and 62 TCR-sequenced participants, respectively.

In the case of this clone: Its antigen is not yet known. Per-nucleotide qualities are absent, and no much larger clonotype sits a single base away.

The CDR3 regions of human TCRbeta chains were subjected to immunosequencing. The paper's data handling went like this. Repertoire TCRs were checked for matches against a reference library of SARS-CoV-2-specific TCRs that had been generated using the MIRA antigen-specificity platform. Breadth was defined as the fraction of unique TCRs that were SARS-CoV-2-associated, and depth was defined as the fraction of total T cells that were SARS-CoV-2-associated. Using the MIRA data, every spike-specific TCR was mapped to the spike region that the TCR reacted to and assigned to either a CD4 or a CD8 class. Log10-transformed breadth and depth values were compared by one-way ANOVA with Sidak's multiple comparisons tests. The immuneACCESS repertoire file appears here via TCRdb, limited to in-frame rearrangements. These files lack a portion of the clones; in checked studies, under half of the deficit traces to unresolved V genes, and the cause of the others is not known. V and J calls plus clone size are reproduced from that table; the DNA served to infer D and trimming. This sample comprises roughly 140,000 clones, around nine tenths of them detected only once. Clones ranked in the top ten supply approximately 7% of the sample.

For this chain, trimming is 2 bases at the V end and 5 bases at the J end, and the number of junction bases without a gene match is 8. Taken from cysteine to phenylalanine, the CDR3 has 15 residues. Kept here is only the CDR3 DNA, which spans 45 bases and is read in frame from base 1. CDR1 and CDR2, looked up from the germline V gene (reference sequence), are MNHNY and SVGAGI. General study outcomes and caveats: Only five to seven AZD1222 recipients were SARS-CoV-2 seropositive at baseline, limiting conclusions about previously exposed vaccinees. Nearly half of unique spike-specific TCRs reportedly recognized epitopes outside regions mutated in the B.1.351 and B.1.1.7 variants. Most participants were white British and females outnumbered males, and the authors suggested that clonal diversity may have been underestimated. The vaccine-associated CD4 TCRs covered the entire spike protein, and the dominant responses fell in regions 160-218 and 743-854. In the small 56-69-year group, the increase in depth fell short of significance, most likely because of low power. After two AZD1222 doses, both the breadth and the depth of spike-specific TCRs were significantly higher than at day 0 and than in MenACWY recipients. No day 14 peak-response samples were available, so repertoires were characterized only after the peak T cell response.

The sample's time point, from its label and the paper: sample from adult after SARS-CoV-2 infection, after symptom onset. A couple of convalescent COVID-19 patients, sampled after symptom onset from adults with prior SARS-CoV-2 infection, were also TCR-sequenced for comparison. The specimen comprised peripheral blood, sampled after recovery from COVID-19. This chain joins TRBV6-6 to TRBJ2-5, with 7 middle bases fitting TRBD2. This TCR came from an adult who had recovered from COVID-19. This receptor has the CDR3 CASSYGGGSRETQYF. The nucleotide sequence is TGTGCCAGCAGTTACGGCGGCGGGAGCCGGGAGACCCAGTACTTC.